These 5 T cell receptor beta chains were all obtained from the same sample, sequenced in a study of PD-L1 blockade in urothelial cancer. TCRdb keeps only in-frame clones here, not all; method: immunoSEQ multiplex PCR. This table holds 90,000 to 130,000 clones, around 93% found once. Time point given: peripheral blood 6 weeks after treatment start. The material was PBMCs, obtained around atezolizumab (anti-PD-L1) treatment. These receptors originate from a man in his sixties with urothelial cancer.

V usage is TRBV11-2 and J usage is TRBJ1-1; tentative D call: TRBD1 (5 bases). The CDR3 totals 16 residues. Germline CDR1 SGHAT, CDR2 FQNNGV. The V gene lost 0 bases and the J gene lost 1 base, with 12 bases spanning the gap. In nucleotides, the CDR3 is TGTGCCAGCAGCTTAGATCGTGGAAGGGGGAACACTGAAGCTTTCTTT. Translating gives CASSLDRGRGNTEAFF.

In DNA form, the CDR3 reads TGTGCCAGCAGCCTTACCGGACTAGCCCTTTTCAATGAGCAGTTCTTC. Its protein is CASSLTGLALFNEQFF. The rearrangement uses TRBV9 and TRBJ2-1; 8 positions agree with TRBD2. The CDR3 loop spans 16 amino acids. Germline CDR1 and CDR2: SGDLS and YYNGEE. V lost 4 bases, J lost 6 bases, and 12 bases stayed unmatched.

V gene TRBV11-2 combines with J gene TRBJ2-3; tentative D call: TRBD1 (5 bases). V was cut by 5 bases and J by 9 bases, with 15 bases left in between. Germline V gives CDR1 SGHAT, CDR2 FQNNGV. The CDR3 consists of 13 residues. CDR3 loop: CASSILDSRTQYF. CDR3 coding DNA: TGTGCCAGCAGCATCCTCGACAGCCGCACGCAGTATTTT. The full variable domain, completed using reference TRBV11-2 and TRBJ2-3, is EAGVAQSPRYKIIEKRQSVAFWCNPISGHATLYWYQQILGQGPKLLIQFQNNGVVDDSQLPKDRFSAERLKGVDSTLKIQPAKLEDSAVYLCASSILDSRTQYFGPGTRLTVL.

The chain combines TRBV7-8 with TRBJ2-7, with D possibly TRBD1 on 6 matching bases. Germline V gene data show CDR1 as SGHVS and CDR2 as FQNEAQ. V was shortened by 5 bases and J by 4 bases, with 15 bases between the two germline ends. The CDR3 is 14 amino acids. This chain's CDR3 is CASSQQGGGYEQYF. The CDR3 nucleotides are TGTGCCAGCAGCCAACAGGGTGGGGGATACGAGCAGTACTTC.

This clone was observed a handful of times. This chain links TRBV6-5 with TRBJ1-1; TRBD1 agrees at 8 bases. Trimming took 8 bases from V and 5 from J; bases not matched to a gene: 10. The CDR3 length is 14 residues. CDR1 MNHEY and CDR2 SVGAGI come from the germline V gene. CDR3 nucleotides: TGTGCCAGCCGTACAGGGGGGTTGGGGACTGAAGCTTTCTTT. The encoded protein is CASRTGGLGTEAFF.